Listed below are T cell receptor beta chains from one sample, sequenced in a study of T cell responses to AZD1222 COVID-19 vaccine. TCRdb's copy holds only in-frame clones and misses some; the assay was immunoSEQ multiplex PCR. Of around 60,000 clones listed, around 90% are singletons. The sequencing here drew on peripheral blood, taken on day 0 of AZD1222 vaccination. These receptors came from an adult in good health. The CDR3 runs from the conserved cysteine through the conserved F or W. Each record gives: clone size, D gene, J gene, V gene, CDR3 DNA, CDR3 protein. D genes are given only for firm matches. Clone sizes are given selectively: once, few, many, or a class where the clone is expanded.

>once|-|TRBJ2-2|TRBV7-9
TGTGCCAGCAGCTTAGTGGGGACATTGAACACCGGGGAGCTGTTTTTT
CASSLVGTLNTGELFF
>-|-|TRBJ2-5|TRBV4-2
TGTGCCAGCAGCCAAGATAGAGAGACCCAGTACTTC
CASSQDRETQYF
>-|TRBD1|TRBJ1-2|TRBV12-3/TRBV12-4
TGTGCCAGCAGTCTAGGACAGGGCCGTGGCTACACCTTC
CASSLGQGRGYTF
>-|-|TRBJ2-3|TRBV11-2
TGTGCCAGCAGCTTAGGTCAGGCAGATACGCAGTATTTT
CASSLGQADTQYF
>-|TRBD1|TRBJ1-2|TRBV2
TGTGCCAGCAGTGACATAGGACAGGTTATCTATGGCTACACCTTC
CASSDIGQVIYGYTF
>-|TRBD1|TRBJ1-1|TRBV15
TGTGCCACGAGACCGCAACAGGGGGCCGGCACTGAAGCTTTCTTT
CATRPQQGAGTEAFF
>-|TRBD1|TRBJ1-1|TRBV12-3/TRBV12-4
TGTGCCAGCACCTGGGACAGGGAGTCTGAAGCTTTCTTT
CASTWDRESEAFF
>-|-|TRBJ1-5|TRBV4-1
TGCGCCAGCAGCCAGCGTCAAGGAAGCAATCAGCCCCAGCATTTT
CASSQRQGSNQPQHF
>-|-|TRBJ1-2|TRBV7-9
TGTGCCAGCAGCTTAGGACAGGACTATGGCTACACCTTC
CASSLGQDYGYTF
>-|-|TRBJ1-1|TRBV15
TGTGCCACCAGCAGAGATCCGCCCCGGTTGAACACTGAAGCTTTCTTT
CATSRDPPRLNTEAFF
>-|-|TRBJ2-3|TRBV3-1/TRBV3-2
TGTGCCAGCACCCGAGGGCAAGCCTTCACAGATACGCAGTATTTT
CASTRGQAFTDTQYF
>-|-|TRBJ1-5|TRBV5-1
TGCGCCAGCAGCTTGGGGGCAGGGGACGCCGTAGGACGTCAGCATTTT
CASSLGAGDAVGRQHF
>-|TRBD1|TRBJ1-1|TRBV5-4
TGTGCCAGCAGCATGGGGGACAGGGGGAACACTGAAGCTTTCTTT
CASSMGDRGNTEAFF
>-|-|TRBJ2-7|TRBV11-2
TGTGCCAGCAGCGGACAGCTCCTCTCCTACGAGCAGTACTTC
CASSGQLLSYEQYF